This T cell receptor (beta chain) was documented in a study of T cells in Graves' hyperthyroidism and ophthalmopathy. Study information: Peripheral blood was drawn at first diagnosis, prior to all treatment. The study's findings and limits: Separation of ophthalmopathy from stable hyperthyroidism was achieved by a 13 V-J model. Most expanded thyroid clonotypes above 0.001 also appeared in blood.

The CDR3 is 15 amino acids. Germline lookup yields CDR1 LNHNV and CDR2 YYDKDF (reference sequence). V was shortened by 2 bases and J by 4 bases, with 12 bases between the two germline ends. This clonotype was recorded a few times. As yet, its antigen is unknown. Uncontrolled infection, other autoimmune disease, pregnancy or lactation excluded patients. RNA transcripts yielded amplified TCR beta CDR3 regions. A first-round RT-PCR of the TCR CDR3 used the HTBI primer set. Each CDR3 protein is one row after TCRdb ran MiXCR on the multiplex PCR reads. The table includes around 700,000 distinct CDR3 sequences, around a sixth detected once.

The material sequenced was blood. The genes are TRBV15 and TRBJ2-1; tentatively, D is TRBD2 (5 bases). The TCR originated in a woman aged 45 to 65 with Graves' hyperthyroidism that later progressed to Graves' ophthalmopathy. The CDR3 here is CATSRNSEVYNEQFF. The DNA for the CDR3 is TGTGCCACCAGCAGAAATAGCGAGGTTTACAATGAGCAGTTCTTC.